This T cell receptor (beta chain) was observed in a study of identical twins. General study results and limits: The authors noted that invariant MAIT and iNKT cells could partly confound zero-insertion analyses.

This clonotype was seen more than once but under ten times. Its target is unknown. TCRdb re-analysed the 5' RACE reads in MiXCR, keeping a single row per CDR3 protein. The sample contains 200,000 to 300,000 distinct CDR3 sequences, roughly 10% of which appear only once. Germline CDR1 and CDR2: SGHRS and YFSETQ. With 3 bases removed from V and 9 bases from J, the gap between germline ends came to 16 bases. The CDR3 runs to 13 residues. This chain links TRBV5-1 with TRBJ2-7, with TRBD2 as a possible D gene (6 bases). Sequences were obtained from memory T cells sorted from blood. The receptor comes from a man aged 50-60 years in good health. CDR3 nucleotides: TGCGCCAGCAGCTGGGACTTAGGGTCGAGGCAGTACTTC. This gives the protein CASSWDLGSRQYF. The whole variable domain, remainder taken from reference TRBV5-1 and TRBJ2-7, is KAGVTQTPRYLIKTRGQQVTLSCSPISGHRSVSWYQQTPGQGLQFLFEYFSETQRNKGNFPGRFSGRQFSNSRSEMNVSTLELGDSALYLCASSWDLGSRQYFGPGTRLTVT.